Detailed here is one T cell receptor beta chain. Its cognate antigen is unknown. PCR involved 60 Vbeta and 13 Jbeta primers. Profiling relied on immunoSEQ multiplex PCR, and the TCRdb table lists in-frame clones only, not all of them. Among under 100,000 clones listed, around 66% were seen once. This entry is derived from a study of cytomegalovirus exposure and HLA in healthy donors. Findings and limits, study-wide: Overall, under 200 TCR beta chains were annotated as cytomegalovirus-associated. Several V segments, TRBV6-2 and TRBV6-3 among them, could not be told apart and were dropped. A later look showed TCR association rates differing by HLA locus, highest for DRB1 and lowest for HLA-C.

The CDR3 extends over 13 amino acids. The V and J ends lost 3 bases and 4 bases respectively, with 8 bases between them. Germline CDR1 and CDR2: SGHVS and FNYEAQ. The sequence came from a woman aged 40 to 50 in good health and CMV-seropositive. Sequencing input: PBMCs. This rearrangement joins TRBV7-6 to TRBJ2-3; D is possibly TRBD1 (5 bases). The CDR3 DNA reads TGTGCCAGCAGCTTCCCAGGGTCAGATACGCAGTATTTT. As protein: CASSFPGSDTQYF. Combining the CDR3 with reference TRBV7-6 and TRBJ2-3 gives the whole variable domain GAGVSQSPRYKVTKRGQDVALRCDPISGHVSLYWYRQALGQGPEFLTYFNYEAQQDKSGLPNDRFSAERPEGSISTLTIQRTEQRDSAMYRCASSFPGSDTQYFGPGTRLTVL.